Below, 12 T cell receptor beta chains from the same sample are listed, as sequenced in a study of chemoradiotherapy in HPV16-positive cancers. Assay: immunoSEQ multiplex PCR; the TCRdb copy retains only in-frame clones and omits some. The repertoire holds roughly 9,100 clones, 70% to 80% seen once, with about 10% in the top ten. Collection took place from a patient who underwent chemoradiotherapy. These receptors were collected from a human donor with HPV-associated anogenital cancer.

This clone has only one observation. The J gene is TRBJ1-2, the V gene TRBV7-2; D perhaps matches TRBD1 (5 bases). Germline V gene sequence: CDR1 SGHTA, CDR2 FQGNSA. The CDR3 spans 14 residues. V gave up 1 base and J gave up 8 bases, with 14 bases separating them. The CDR3 DNA sequence: TGTGCCAGCAGCTTAGATGGATCGGGGCGAGGCTACACCTTC. This gives the protein CASSLDGSGRGYTF.

This clone was counted only a few times. The genes are TRBV5-4 and TRBJ2-5, with D possibly TRBD2 on 6 matching bases. V was pared by 3 bases and J by 0 bases, with 18 bases between. Per the germline V gene, CDR1 is SGHNT and CDR2 is YYREEE (reference sequence). CDR3 length equals 17 residues. CDR3 bases: TGTGCCAGCAGCTGGGGACTGACGGGGGAAGACCAAGAGACCCAGTACTTC. The encoded protein is CASSWGLTGEDQETQYF. Supplemented by reference TRBV5-4 and TRBJ2-5, the full variable domain reads ETGVTQSPTHLIKTRGQQVTLRCSSQSGHNTVSWYQQALGQGPQFIFQYYREEENGRGNFPPRFSGLQFPNYSSELNVNALELDDSALYLCASSWGLTGEDQETQYFGPGTRLLVL.

The chain couples TRBV11-2 to TRBJ2-3; D not resolved. The CDR3 runs to 15 residues. V was shortened by 2 bases and J by 4 bases, with 13 bases between the two germline ends. CDR1 and CDR2 (germline): SGHAT, FQNNGV. In nucleotides, the CDR3 is TGTGCCAGCAGCTTAAGGGCCCAGTCCGCAGATACGCAGTATTTT. As protein: CASSLRAQSADTQYF.

The chain uses TRBV14 and TRBJ2-3; no firm D call. Germline V gene sequence: CDR1 SGHDN, CDR2 FVKESK. V was pared by 3 bases and J by 2 bases, with 9 bases between. The CDR3 spans 14 residues. DNA of the CDR3: TGTGCCAGCAGCCATAAACAACCCACAGATACGCAGTATTTT. Its protein product is CASSHKQPTDTQYF. Using reference TRBV14 and TRBJ2-3 for the parts outside the CDR3, the full variable domain is EAGVTQFPSHSVIEKGQTVTLRCDPISGHDNLYWYRRVMGKEIKFLLHFVKESKQDESGMPNNRFLAERTGGTYSTLKVQPAELEDSGVYFCASSHKQPTDTQYFGPGTRLTVL.

This rearrangement joins TRBV27 to TRBJ2-1; TRBD2 matches at 8 bases. Trimming removed 2 bases from V and 2 bases from J; junction bases left unmatched: 8. The CDR3 loop spans 17 amino acids. Germline CDR1 is MNHEY and CDR2 is SMNVEV (reference sequence). This chain's CDR3 is CASSLGAGAGAYNEQFF. CDR3 DNA: TGTGCCAGCAGTTTAGGAGCGGGGGCTGGAGCCTACAATGAGCAGTTCTTC.

This clone has a handful of counts. This rearrangement joins TRBV7-3 to TRBJ2-2, with D perhaps matching TRBD1 (5 bases). The CDR3 spans 14 residues. Germline loops: CDR1 SGHTA, CDR2 FQGTGA. Trimming stripped 2 bases from V and 3 bases from J, with 7 bases between. The CDR3: CASSLDSYTGELFF. In DNA, the CDR3 is TGTGCCAGCAGCTTAGACAGCTACACCGGGGAGCTGTTTTTT.

A single count supports this clone. The chain has TRBV2 and TRBJ2-5, with TRBD2 matching over 9 bases. The V gene end was trimmed by 6 bases and the J gene end by 5 bases; junction bases not matched to a gene: 13. CDR3 length equals 16 residues. The germline V gene has CDR1 SNHLY and CDR2 FYNNEI. The CDR3 DNA reads TGTGCCAGCAGGGGTGAAAGGCGGGGGGGCAAGGAGACCCAGTACTTC. Translating it yields CASRGERRGGKETQYF.

This rearrangement joins TRBV2 to TRBJ2-7; weak D call: TRBD2 (6 bases). The CDR3 has 13 residues. V was cut by 8 bases and J by 4 bases, with 15 bases left in between. The germline gives CDR1 SNHLY, CDR2 FYNNEI. The CDR3 loop reads CASGGTGEYEQYF. CDR3 nucleotide sequence: TGTGCCAGCGGAGGGACCGGGGAATACGAGCAGTACTTC.

This clone turned up a few times. V is TRBV11-2 and J is TRBJ2-1; D remains unclear. The CDR3 sequence is 14 residues long. The V gene lost 5 bases and the J gene lost 4 bases, with 12 bases spanning the gap. Germline-derived CDR1 and CDR2 are SGHAT and FQNNGV. Here the CDR3 DNA reads TGTGCCAGCAGCAGGGTGGACGGTTACAATGAGCAGTTCTTC. Its translation: CASSRVDGYNEQFF.

J is TRBJ2-7 and V is TRBV4-2, with unresolved D. CDR3 length equals 14 residues. Germline assignment: CDR1 LGHNA and CDR2 YNFKEQ. Trimming left V 8 bases short and J 6 bases short, with 20 bases between. CDR3 protein: CASHSGGVFGEQYF. The DNA of the CDR3 is TGTGCCAGCCATTCCGGCGGAGTATTTGGCGAGCAGTACTTC.

This clone appeared a few times. V is TRBV10-2 and J is TRBJ2-1; D not certain. This CDR3 spans 13 amino acids. V gave up 3 bases and J gave up 7 bases, with 10 bases separating them. Germline-derived CDR1 and CDR2 are WSHSY and SAAADI. The CDR3 protein is CASSEITINEQFF. DNA of the CDR3: TGCGCCAGCAGTGAAATTACTATAAATGAGCAGTTCTTC.

A few counts support this clone. This chain joins TRBV7-9 and TRBJ1-2, with D possibly being TRBD1 (5 bases). Germline CDR1 is SEHNR and CDR2 is FQNEAQ (reference sequence). The V and J ends lost 3 bases and 5 bases respectively, with 13 bases between them. The CDR3 contains 14 residues. The CDR3: CASSLGSGGYGYTF. The CDR3 region has the DNA TGTGCCAGCAGCTTGGGGTCCGGGGGGTATGGCTACACCTTC.